A selection of T cell receptor beta chains follows, all from one sample in a study of identical twins. TCRdb passed the 5' RACE reads through MiXCR, listing each CDR3 protein once. The table has hundreds of thousands of distinct CDR3 sequences, approximately 25% seen once; the top ten hold 2.9%. In addition, the sample was reused for a study of T cells expressing NK-cell markers.

The sample taken for sequencing was CD4+ T cells sorted from blood. The receptors shown here come from a woman between 18 and 30 years old in good health. CDR3s include the opening cysteine and the closing phenylalanine or tryptophan. A D gene is named only where the DNA matches it firmly. Only part of the rows carry a size: once, few, many, or a class if the clone is expanded.

size,J,V,D,DNA,CDR3
-,TRBJ2-3,TRBV11-2,-,TGTGCCAGCAGCTCCCTAGGGGAGCCAGATACGCAGTATTTT,CASSSLGEPDTQYF
-,TRBJ2-1,TRBV7-2,-,TGTGCCAGCAGCTTGTTTGCTTACAATGAGCAGTTCTTC,CASSLFAYNEQFF
-,TRBJ1-1,TRBV27,TRBD1,TGTGCCAGCAGTTCAGACAGGGCGAACACTGAAGCTTTCTTT,CASSSDRANTEAFF
-,TRBJ2-1,TRBV10-2,-,TGCGCCAGCACCCTTATACGGAATGAGCAGTTCTTC,CASTLIRNEQFF
-,TRBJ2-6,TRBV12-3/TRBV12-4,-,TGTGCCAGCAGTTTCACCTCTGGGGCCAACGTCCTGACTTTC,CASSFTSGANVLTF
many,TRBJ2-1,TRBV20-1,-,TGCAGTGCTGGACTGGGCTCCTACAATGAGCAGTTCTTC,CSAGLGSYNEQFF
few,TRBJ2-7,TRBV15,-,TGTGCCACCGGAGCAGCATACGAGCAGTACTTC,CATGAAYEQYF
-,TRBJ2-5,TRBV7-7,-,TGTGCTAGCAGCTACGGGAGCGGAAGGGAGACCCAGTACTTC,CASSYGSGRETQYF
few,TRBJ2-3,TRBV24-1,-,TGTGCCACCAGTAGGGTTGGCACAGATACGCAGTATTTT,CATSRVGTDTQYF
few,TRBJ1-1,TRBV7-9,TRBD1,TGTGCCAGCAGTTGGACAGGGAGAGGGGACACTGAAGCTTTCTTT,CASSWTGRGDTEAFF
many,TRBJ2-7,TRBV19,-,TGTGCCAGTAGTATTTTCTTGGGAACCGGCGAGCAGTACTTC,CASSIFLGTGEQYF
-,TRBJ2-7,TRBV29-1,TRBD2,TGCAGCGCTGGGGCTAGCGGGAGCGGCGAGCAGTACTTC,CSAGASGSGEQYF
once,TRBJ2-7,TRBV6-5,-,TGTGCCAGCAGAGACTCGGGGGCCTTATCCTACGAGCAGTACTTC,CASRDSGALSYEQYF
-,TRBJ1-2,TRBV4-1,-,TGCGCCAGCAGCCAAGATTCCGGGGCCGCTAACTGGGGCTACACCTTC,CASSQDSGAANWGYTF
many,TRBJ2-3,TRBV5-1,-,TGCGCCAGCAGCTTGAGGAGGGTCAGCACAGATACGCAGTATTTT,CASSLRRVSTDTQYF
-,TRBJ2-3,TRBV7-9,-,TGTGCCAGCAGCTTTAGCAAGGATACGCAGTATTTT,CASSFSKDTQYF
-,TRBJ2-5,TRBV20-1,TRBD2,TGCAGTGCCAAAGCCCCGGCTTGGGGAGGGGAGACCCAGTACTTC,CSAKAPAWGGETQYF
-,TRBJ1-4,TRBV20-1,TRBD1,TGCAGTGCTAGTGGGGGACAGGGGGCAACTAATGAAAAACTGTTTTTT,CSASGGQGATNEKLFF
few,TRBJ1-6,TRBV5-4,TRBD1,TGTGCCAGCAGCGCGGACAGGGAATATTCACCCCTCCACTTT,CASSADREYSPLHF
few,TRBJ2-5,TRBV7-3,TRBD2,TGTGCCAGCAGCTTAAATCCAGCGGGGGGGCCAGAGACCCAGTACTTC,CASSLNPAGGPETQYF
-,TRBJ2-1,TRBV5-1,-,TGCGCCAGCAGCTTGTCCCGGGAGAATTGGAATGAGCAGTTCTTC,CASSLSRENWNEQFF